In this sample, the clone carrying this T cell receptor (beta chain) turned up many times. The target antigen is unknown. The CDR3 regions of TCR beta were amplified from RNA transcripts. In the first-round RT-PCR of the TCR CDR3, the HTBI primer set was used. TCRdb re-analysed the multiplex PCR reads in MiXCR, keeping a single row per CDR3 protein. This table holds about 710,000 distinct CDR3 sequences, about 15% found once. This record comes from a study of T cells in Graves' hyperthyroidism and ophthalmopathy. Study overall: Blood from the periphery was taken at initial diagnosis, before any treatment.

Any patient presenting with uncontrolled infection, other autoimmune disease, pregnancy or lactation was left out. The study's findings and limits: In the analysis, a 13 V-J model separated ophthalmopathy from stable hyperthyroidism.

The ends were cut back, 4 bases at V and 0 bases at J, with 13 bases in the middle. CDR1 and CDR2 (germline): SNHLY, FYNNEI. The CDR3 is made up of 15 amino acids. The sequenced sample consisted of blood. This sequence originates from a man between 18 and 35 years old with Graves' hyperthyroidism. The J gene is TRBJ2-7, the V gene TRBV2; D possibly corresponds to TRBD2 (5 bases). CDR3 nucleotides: TGTGCCAGCAGTGCGGTGAGGGCTAGCTCCTACGAGCAGTACTTC. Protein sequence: CASSAVRASSYEQYF. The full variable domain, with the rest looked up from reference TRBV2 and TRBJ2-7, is EPEVTQTPSHQVTQMGQEVILRCVPISNHLYFYWYRQILGQKVEFLVSFYNNEISEKSEIFDDQFSVERPDGSNFTLKIRSTKLEDSAMYFCASSAVRASSYEQYFGPGTRLTVT.